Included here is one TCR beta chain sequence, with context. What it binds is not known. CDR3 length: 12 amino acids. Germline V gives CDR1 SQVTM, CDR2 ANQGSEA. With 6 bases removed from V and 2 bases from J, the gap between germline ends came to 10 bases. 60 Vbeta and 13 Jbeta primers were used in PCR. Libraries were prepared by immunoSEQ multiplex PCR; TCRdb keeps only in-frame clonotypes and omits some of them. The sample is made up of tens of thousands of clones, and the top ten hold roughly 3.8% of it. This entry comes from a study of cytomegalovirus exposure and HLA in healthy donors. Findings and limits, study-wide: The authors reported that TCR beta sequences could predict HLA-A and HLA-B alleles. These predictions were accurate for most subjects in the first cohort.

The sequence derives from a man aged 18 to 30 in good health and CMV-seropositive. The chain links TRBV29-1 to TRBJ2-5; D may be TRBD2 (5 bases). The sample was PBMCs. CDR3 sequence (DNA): TGCAGCGTGAACCTAGCACAAGAGACCCAGTACTTC. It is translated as CSVNLAQETQYF.